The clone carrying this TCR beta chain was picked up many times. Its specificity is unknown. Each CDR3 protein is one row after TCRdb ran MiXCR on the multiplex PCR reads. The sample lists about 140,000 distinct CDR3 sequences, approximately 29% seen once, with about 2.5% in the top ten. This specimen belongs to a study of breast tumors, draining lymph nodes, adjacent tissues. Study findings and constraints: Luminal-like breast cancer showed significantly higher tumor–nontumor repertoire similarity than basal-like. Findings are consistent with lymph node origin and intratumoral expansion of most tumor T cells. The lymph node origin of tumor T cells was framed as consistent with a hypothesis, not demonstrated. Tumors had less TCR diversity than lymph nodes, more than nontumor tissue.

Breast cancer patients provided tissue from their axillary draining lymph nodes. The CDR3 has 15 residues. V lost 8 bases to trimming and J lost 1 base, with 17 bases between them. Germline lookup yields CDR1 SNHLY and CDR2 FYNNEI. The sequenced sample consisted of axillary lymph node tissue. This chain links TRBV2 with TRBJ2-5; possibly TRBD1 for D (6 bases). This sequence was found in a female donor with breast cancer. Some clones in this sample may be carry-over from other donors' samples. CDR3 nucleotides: TGTGCCAGCGTGACCTTCGACAGGTCCCAAGAGACCCAGTACTTC. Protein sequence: CASVTFDRSQETQYF.